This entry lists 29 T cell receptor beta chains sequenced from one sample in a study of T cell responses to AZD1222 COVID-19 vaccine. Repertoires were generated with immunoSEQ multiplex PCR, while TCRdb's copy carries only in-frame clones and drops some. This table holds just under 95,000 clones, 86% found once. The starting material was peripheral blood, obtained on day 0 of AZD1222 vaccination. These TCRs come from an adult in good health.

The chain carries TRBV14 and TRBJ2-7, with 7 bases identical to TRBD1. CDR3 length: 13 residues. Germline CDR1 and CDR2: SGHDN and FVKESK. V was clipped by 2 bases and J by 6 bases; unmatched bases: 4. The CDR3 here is CASSQSTGSEQYF. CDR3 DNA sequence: TGTGCCAGCAGCCAATCGACAGGGTCCGAGCAGTACTTC.

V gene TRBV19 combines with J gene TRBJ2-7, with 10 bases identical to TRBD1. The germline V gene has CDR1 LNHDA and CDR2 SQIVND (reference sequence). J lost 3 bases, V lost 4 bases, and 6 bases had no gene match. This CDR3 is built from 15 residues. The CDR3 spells CASSRRQGAGYEQYF. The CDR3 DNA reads TGTGCCAGTAGTAGACGACAGGGGGCTGGCTACGAGCAGTACTTC.

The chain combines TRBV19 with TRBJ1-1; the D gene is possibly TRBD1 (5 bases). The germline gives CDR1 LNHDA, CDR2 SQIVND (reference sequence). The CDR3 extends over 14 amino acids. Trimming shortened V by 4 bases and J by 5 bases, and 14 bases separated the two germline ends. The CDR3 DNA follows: TGTGCCAGTAGTAGGGGACCTTCGGGTACTGAAGCTTTCTTT. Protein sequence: CASSRGPSGTEAFF.

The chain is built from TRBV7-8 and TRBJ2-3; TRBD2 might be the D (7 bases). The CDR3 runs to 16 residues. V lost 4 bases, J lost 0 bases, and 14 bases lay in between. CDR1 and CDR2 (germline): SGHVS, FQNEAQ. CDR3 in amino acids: CASSSPGGLSTDTQYF. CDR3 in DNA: TGTGCCAGCAGCTCCCCGGGGGGCCTGAGCACAGATACGCAGTATTTT.

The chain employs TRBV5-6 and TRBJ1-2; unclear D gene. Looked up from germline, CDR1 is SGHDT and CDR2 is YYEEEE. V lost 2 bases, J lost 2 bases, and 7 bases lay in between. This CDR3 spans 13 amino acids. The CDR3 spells CASSLNLNYGYTF. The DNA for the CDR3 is TGTGCCAGCAGCTTAAACTTGAACTATGGCTACACCTTC.

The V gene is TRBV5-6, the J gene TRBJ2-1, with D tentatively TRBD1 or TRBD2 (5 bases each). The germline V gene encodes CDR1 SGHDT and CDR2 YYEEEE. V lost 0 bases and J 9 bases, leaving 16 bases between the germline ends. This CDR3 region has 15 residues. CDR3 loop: CASSLAVGEGSEQFF. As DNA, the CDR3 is TGTGCCAGCAGCTTGGCAGTAGGGGAAGGGAGTGAGCAGTTCTTC.

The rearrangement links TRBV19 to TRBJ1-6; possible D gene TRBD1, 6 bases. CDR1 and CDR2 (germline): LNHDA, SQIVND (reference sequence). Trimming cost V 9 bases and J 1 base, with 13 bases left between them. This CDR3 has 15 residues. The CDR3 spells CASSPGVSYNSPLHF. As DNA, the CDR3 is TGTGCCAGCAGCCCAGGGGTGTCCTATAATTCACCCCTCCACTTT.

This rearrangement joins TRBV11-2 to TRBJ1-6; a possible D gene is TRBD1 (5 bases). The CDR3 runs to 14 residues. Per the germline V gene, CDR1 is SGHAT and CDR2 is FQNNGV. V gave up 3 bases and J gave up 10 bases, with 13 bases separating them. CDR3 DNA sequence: TGTGCCAGCAGCTTCTCCCGGGACGGGTCACCCCTCCACTTT. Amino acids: CASSFSRDGSPLHF.

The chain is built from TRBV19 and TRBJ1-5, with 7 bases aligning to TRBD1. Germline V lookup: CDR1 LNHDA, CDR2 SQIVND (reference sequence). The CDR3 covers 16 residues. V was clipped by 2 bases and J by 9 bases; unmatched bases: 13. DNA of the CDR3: TGTGCCAGTAGTATATGGGGTGGGACAGAGGGGCCGCCCCAGCATTTT. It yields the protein CASSIWGGTEGPPQHF.

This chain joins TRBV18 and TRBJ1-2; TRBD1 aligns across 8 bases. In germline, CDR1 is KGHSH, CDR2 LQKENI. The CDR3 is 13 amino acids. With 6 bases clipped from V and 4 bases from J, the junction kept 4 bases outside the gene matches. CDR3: CASSLDRAYGYTF. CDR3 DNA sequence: TGTGCCAGCTCCCTGGACAGGGCCTATGGCTACACCTTC.

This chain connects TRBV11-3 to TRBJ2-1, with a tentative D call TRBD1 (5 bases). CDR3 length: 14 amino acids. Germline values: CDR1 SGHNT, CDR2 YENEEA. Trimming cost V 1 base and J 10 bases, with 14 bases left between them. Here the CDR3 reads CASSLGQPNWEQFF. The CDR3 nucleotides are TGTGCCAGCAGCTTAGGACAGCCGAACTGGGAGCAGTTCTTC.

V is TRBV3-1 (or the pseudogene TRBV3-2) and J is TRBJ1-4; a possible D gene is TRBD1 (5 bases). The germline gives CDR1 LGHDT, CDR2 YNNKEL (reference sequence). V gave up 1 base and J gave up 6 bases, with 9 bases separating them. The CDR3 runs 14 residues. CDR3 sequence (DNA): TGTGCCAGCAGCCAAGGGGACCTCGATGAAAAACTGTTTTTT. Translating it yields CASSQGDLDEKLFF.

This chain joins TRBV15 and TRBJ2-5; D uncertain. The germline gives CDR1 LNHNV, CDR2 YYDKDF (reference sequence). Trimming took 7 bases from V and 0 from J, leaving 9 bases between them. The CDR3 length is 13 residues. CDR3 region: CATMPGYQETQYF. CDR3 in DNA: TGTGCCACCATGCCCGGATACCAAGAGACCCAGTACTTC.

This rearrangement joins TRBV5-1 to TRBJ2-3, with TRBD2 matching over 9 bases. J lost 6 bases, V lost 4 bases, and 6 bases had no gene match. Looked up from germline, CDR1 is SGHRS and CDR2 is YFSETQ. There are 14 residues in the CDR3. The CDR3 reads CASSPGLAGDTQYF. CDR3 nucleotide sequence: TGCGCCAGCAGCCCGGGACTAGCAGGGGATACGCAGTATTTT.

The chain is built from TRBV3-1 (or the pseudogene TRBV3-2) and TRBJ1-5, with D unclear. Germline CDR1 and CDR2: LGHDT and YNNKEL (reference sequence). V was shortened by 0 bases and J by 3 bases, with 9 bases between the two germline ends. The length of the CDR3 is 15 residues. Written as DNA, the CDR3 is TGTGCCAGCAGCCAAGATATGAGACCCAATCAGCCCCAGCATTTT. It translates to CASSQDMRPNQPQHF.

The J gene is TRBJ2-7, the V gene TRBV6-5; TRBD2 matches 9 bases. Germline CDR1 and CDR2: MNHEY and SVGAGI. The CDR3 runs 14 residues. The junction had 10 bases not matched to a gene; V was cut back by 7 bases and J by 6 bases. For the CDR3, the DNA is TGTGCCAGCATTACCGGGACTAGCATAGCCGAGCAGTACTTC. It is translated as CASITGTSIAEQYF.

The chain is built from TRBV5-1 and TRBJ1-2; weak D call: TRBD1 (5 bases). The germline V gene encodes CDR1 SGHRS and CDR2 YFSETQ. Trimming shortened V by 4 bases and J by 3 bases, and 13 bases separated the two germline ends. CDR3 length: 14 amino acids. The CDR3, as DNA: TGCGCCAGCAGCCTACAGGAGGCGGACTATGGCTACACCTTC. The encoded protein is CASSLQEADYGYTF.

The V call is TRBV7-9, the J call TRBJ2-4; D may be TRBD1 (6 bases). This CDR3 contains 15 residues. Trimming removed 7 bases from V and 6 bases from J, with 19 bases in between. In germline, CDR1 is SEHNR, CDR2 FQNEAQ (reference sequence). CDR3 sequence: CASTGLRDIGNIQYF. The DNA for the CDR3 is TGTGCCAGCACCGGCCTTCGGGACATCGGAAACATTCAGTACTTC.

CDR3 DNA sequence: TGTGCCAGCAGCCAAAACCGGGACGGTGAAGCTTTCTTT. This codes for CASSQNRDGEAFF. The rearrangement links TRBV3-1 (or the pseudogene TRBV3-2) to TRBJ1-1; tentative D call: TRBD1 (5 bases). Germline V gene lookup returns CDR1 LGHDT and CDR2 YNNKEL (reference sequence). The CDR3 is 13 residues long. V was cut by 2 bases and J by 7 bases, with 11 bases left in between.

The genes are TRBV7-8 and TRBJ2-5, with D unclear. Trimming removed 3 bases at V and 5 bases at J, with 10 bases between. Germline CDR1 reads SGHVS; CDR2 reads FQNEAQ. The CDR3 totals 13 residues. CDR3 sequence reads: CASSFSHSETQYF. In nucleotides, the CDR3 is TGTGCCAGCAGCTTTTCCCACAGTGAGACCCAGTACTTC.

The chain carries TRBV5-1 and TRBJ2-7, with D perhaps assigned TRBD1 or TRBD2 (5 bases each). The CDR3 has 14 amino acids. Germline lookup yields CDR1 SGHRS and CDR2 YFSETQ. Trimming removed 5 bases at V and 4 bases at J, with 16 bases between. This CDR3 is CASRGTFEGYEQYF. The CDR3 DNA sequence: TGCGCCAGCAGAGGGACGTTCGAAGGGTACGAGCAGTACTTC.

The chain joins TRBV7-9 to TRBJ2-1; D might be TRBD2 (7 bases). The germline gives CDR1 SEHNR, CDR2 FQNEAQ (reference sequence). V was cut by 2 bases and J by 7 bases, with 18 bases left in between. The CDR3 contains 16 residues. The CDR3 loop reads CASSLLQGGGLNEQFF. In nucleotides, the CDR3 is TGTGCCAGCAGCTTACTACAGGGAGGGGGGTTGAATGAGCAGTTCTTC. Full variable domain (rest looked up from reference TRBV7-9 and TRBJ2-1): DTGVSQNPRHKITKRGQNVTFRCDPISEHNRLYWYRQTLGQGPEFLTYFQNEAQLEKSRLLSDRFSAERPKGSFSTLEIQRTEQGDSAMYLCASSLLQGGGLNEQFFGPGTRLTVL.

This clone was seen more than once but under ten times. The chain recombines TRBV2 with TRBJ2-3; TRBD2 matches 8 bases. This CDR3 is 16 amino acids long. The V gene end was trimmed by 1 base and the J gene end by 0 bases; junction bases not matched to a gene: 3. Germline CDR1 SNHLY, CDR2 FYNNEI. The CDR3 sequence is CASSEGPSGSTDTQYF. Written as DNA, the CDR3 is TGTGCCAGCAGTGAAGGGCCTAGCGGGAGCACAGATACGCAGTATTTT.

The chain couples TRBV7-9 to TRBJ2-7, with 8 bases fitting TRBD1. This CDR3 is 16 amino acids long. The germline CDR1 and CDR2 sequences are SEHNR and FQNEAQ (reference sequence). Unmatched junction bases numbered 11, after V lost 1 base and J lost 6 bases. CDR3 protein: CASSLGGGQGAIEQYF. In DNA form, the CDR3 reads TGTGCCAGCAGCTTAGGTGGAGGGCAGGGGGCCATCGAGCAGTACTTC.

CDR3 residues: CASSLQGRIYEQYF. The CDR3 coding sequence is TGCGCCAGCAGCTTGCAGGGGCGCATCTACGAGCAGTACTTC. The J gene is TRBJ2-7, the V gene TRBV5-1; a weak D match, TRBD1 (6 bases). The germline V gene encodes CDR1 SGHRS and CDR2 YFSETQ. CDR3 length: 14 amino acids. V was shortened by 1 base and J by 3 bases, with 11 bases between the two germline ends. The whole variable domain, filled in from reference TRBV5-1 and TRBJ2-7, reads KAGVTQTPRYLIKTRGQQVTLSCSPISGHRSVSWYQQTPGQGLQFLFEYFSETQRNKGNFPGRFSGRQFSNSRSEMNVSTLELGDSALYLCASSLQGRIYEQYFGPGTRLTVT.

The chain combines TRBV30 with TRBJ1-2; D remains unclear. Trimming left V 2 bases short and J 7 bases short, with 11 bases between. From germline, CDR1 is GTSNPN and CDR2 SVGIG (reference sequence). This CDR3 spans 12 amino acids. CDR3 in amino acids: CAWSTLSLGYTF. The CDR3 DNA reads TGTGCCTGGAGTACGCTGTCTCTTGGCTACACCTTC.

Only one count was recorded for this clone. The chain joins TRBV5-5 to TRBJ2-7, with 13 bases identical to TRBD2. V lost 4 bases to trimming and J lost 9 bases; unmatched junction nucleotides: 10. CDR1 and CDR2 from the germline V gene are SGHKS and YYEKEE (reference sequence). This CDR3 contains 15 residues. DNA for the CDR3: TGTGCCAGCAGCCCAAGGACTAGCGGGGGTTTGGGGCAGTACTTC. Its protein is CASSPRTSGGLGQYF.

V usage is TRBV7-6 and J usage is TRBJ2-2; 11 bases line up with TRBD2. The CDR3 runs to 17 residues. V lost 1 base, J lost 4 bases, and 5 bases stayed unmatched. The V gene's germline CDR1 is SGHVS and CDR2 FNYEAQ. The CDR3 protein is CASSLVAGGPGTGELFF. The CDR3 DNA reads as TGTGCCAGCAGCTTAGTAGCGGGGGGGCCGGGCACCGGGGAGCTGTTTTTT.

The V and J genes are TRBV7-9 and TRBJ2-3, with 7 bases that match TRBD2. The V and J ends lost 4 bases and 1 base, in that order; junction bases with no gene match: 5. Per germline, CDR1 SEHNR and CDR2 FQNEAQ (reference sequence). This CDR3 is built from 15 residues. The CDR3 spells CASSSRGRGTDTQYF. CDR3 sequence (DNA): TGTGCCAGCAGCTCCCGAGGGAGGGGCACAGATACGCAGTATTTT. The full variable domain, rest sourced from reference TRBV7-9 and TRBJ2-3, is DTGVSQNPRHKITKRGQNVTFRCDPISEHNRLYWYRQTLGQGPEFLTYFQNEAQLEKSRLLSDRFSAERPKGSFSTLEIQRTEQGDSAMYLCASSSRGRGTDTQYFGPGTRLTVL.